This is a list of T cell receptor beta chains from one sample in a study of cytomegalovirus exposure and HLA in healthy donors. Produced via immunoSEQ multiplex PCR; TCRdb's table is partial and in-frame only. The sample consists of 200,000 or so clones, around 81% of them appearing once. The sequenced sample was PBMCs. These receptor sequences come from a woman aged 18-29 years in good health and CMV-seropositive. CDR3s include the opening cysteine and the closing phenylalanine or tryptophan. Each record gives: V gene, clone size, J gene, D gene, CDR3 protein, CDR3 DNA. The D gene is left open where the match is weak. Clone sizes are given selectively: once, few, many, or a class where the clone is expanded.

TRBV28	few	TRBJ2-5	-	CASSLTAQETQYF	TGTGCCAGCAGTTTAACAGCCCAAGAGACCCAGTACTTC
TRBV11-3	-	TRBJ2-5	-	CASSPGQTQYF	TGTGCCAGCAGCCCAGGCCAGACCCAGTACTTC
TRBV7-2	once	TRBJ1-6	TRBD1	CASSSQGGQNSPLHF	TGTGCCAGCAGCTCCCAAGGGGGCCAGAATTCACCCCTCCACTTT
TRBV10-3	-	TRBJ1-1	TRBD1	CAISAYDRAVNTEAFF	TGTGCCATCAGTGCCTATGACAGGGCTGTGAACACTGAAGCTTTCTTT
TRBV14	-	TRBJ2-1	TRBD1	CASSQAGGEQFF	TGTGCCAGCAGCCAAGCAGGGGGCGAGCAGTTCTTC
TRBV6-1	-	TRBJ2-7	TRBD1	CASSEGTGLYEQYF	TGTGCCAGCAGTGAAGGGACAGGGCTCTACGAGCAGTACTTC
TRBV7-6	-	TRBJ2-1	TRBD1	CASSLGQGDYEQFF	TGTGCCAGCAGCTTGGGACAGGGGGATTATGAGCAGTTCTTC
TRBV11-3	-	TRBJ2-5	TRBD2	CASSEGLRGGIETQYF	TGTGCCAGCAGCGAGGGGCTACGCGGGGGGATTGAGACCCAGTACTTC
TRBV9	-	TRBJ2-1	-	CASSVGQGSYNEQFF	TGTGCCAGCAGCGTAGGGCAGGGCTCCTACAATGAGCAGTTCTTC
TRBV2	-	TRBJ1-1	-	CASTPTRDRSGEAFF	TGTGCCAGCACTCCGACTCGAGACAGGTCGGGTGAAGCTTTCTTT
TRBV6-5	-	TRBJ1-1	-	CATNRVGTEAFF	TGTGCCACCAATCGGGTCGGAACTGAAGCTTTCTTT
TRBV6-1	-	TRBJ2-1	-	CASSESFVLSSYNEQFF	TGTGCCAGCAGTGAGTCATTTGTCCTGAGCTCCTACAATGAGCAGTTCTTC
TRBV4-3	-	TRBJ1-3	-	CASSQDAPLGGNTIYF	TGCGCCAGCAGCCAAGATGCCCCCCTAGGTGGAAACACCATATATTTT
TRBV7-3	-	TRBJ2-7	TRBD1	CASSPGQGFVEQYF	TGTGCCAGCAGCCCAGGACAGGGTTTTGTCGAGCAGTACTTC
TRBV6-1	few	TRBJ1-3	TRBD1	CASSRTGTGGNTIYF	TGTGCCAGCAGCCGGACCGGGACAGGAGGAAACACCATATATTTT
TRBV27	-	TRBJ1-2	-	CASSLIGGDMGYTF	TGTGCCAGCAGCCTAATAGGAGGGGATATGGGCTACACCTTC
TRBV9	once	TRBJ2-1	TRBD1	CASSARDREVNEQFF	TGTGCCAGCAGCGCCCGGGACAGGGAGGTCAATGAGCAGTTCTTC
TRBV18	-	TRBJ2-5	-	CASSPRQDQETQYF	TGTGCCAGCTCACCAAGGCAGGACCAAGAGACCCAGTACTTC